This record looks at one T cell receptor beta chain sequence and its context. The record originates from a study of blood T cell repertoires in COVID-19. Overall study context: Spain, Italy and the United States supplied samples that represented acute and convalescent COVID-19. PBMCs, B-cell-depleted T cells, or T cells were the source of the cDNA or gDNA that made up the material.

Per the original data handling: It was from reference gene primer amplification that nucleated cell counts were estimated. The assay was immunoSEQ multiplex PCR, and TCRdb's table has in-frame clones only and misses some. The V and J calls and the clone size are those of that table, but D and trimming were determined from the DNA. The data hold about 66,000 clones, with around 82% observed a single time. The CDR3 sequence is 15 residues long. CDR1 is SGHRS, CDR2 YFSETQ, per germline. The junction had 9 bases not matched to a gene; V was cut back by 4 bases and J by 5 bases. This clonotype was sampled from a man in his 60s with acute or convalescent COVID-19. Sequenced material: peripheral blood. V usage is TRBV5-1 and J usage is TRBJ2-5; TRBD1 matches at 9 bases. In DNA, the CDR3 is TGCGCCAGCAGCCCGGGACAGGGACCTTGGGAGACCCAGTACTTC. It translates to CASSPGQGPWETQYF.